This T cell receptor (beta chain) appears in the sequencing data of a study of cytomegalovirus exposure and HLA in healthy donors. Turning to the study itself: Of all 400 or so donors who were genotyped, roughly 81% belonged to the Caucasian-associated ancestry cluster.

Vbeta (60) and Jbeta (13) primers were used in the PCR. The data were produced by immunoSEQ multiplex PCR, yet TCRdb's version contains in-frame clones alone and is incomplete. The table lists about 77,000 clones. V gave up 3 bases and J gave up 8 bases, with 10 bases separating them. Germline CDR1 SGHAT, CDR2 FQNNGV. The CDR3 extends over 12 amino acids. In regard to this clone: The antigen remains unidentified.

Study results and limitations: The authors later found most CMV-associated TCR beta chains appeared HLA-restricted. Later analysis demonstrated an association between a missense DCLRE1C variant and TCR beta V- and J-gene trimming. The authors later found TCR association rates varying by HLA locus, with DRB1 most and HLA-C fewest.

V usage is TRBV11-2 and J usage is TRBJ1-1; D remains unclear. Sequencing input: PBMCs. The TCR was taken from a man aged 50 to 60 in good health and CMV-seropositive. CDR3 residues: CASSFPNGEAFF. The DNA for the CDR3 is TGTGCCAGCAGCTTTCCCAACGGGGAAGCTTTCTTT.